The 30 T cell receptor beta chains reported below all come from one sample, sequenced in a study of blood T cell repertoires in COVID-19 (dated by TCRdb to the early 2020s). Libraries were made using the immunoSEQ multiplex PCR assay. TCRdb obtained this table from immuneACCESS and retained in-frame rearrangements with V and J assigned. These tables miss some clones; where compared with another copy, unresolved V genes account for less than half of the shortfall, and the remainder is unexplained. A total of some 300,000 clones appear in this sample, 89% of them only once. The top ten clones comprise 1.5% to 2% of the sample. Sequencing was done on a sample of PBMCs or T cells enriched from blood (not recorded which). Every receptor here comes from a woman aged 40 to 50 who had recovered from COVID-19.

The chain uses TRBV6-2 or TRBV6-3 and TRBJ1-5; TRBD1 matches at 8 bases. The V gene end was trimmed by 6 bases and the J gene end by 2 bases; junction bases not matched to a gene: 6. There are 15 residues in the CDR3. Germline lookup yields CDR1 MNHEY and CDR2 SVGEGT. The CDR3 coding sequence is TGTGCCAGCAGCGGACAGGGATCAGGCAATCAGCCCCAGCATTTT. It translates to CASSGQGSGNQPQHF.

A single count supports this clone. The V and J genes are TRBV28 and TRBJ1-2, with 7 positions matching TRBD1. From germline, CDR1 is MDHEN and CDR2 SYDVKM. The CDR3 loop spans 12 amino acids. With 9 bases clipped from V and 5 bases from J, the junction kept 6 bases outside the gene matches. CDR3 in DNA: TGTGCCAGTTTGGACAGGCCTTATGGCTACACCTTC. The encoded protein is CASLDRPYGYTF.

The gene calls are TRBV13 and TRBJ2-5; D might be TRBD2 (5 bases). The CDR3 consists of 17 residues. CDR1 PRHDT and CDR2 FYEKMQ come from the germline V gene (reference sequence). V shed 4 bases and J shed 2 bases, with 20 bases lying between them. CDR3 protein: CASSYSVLGVIQETQYF. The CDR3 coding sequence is TGTGCCAGCAGCTATAGCGTTTTAGGAGTTATACAAGAGACCCAGTACTTC.

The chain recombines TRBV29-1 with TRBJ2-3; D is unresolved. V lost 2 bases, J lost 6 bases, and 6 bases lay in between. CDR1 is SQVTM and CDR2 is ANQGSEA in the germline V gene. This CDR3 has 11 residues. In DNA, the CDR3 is TGCAGCGTTGAAAGTGCGGATACGCAGTATTTT. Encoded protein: CSVESADTQYF.

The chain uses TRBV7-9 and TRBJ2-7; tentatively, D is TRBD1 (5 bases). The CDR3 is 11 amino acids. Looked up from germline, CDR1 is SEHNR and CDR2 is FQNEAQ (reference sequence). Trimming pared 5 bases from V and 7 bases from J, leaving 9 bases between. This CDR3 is CASSPPGEQYF. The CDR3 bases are TGTGCCAGCAGCCCCCCAGGGGAGCAGTACTTC. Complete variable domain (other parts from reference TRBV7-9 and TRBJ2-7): DTGVSQNPRHKITKRGQNVTFRCDPISEHNRLYWYRQTLGQGPEFLTYFQNEAQLEKSRLLSDRFSAERPKGSFSTLEIQRTEQGDSAMYLCASSPPGEQYFGPGTRLTVT.

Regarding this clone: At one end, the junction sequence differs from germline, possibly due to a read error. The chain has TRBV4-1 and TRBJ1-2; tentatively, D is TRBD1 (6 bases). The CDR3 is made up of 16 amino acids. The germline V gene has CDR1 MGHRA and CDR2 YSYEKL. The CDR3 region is CASNQYGDRTNYGYTF. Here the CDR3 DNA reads TGCGCCAGCAACCAATACGGTGACAGGACGAACTATGGCTACACCTTC.

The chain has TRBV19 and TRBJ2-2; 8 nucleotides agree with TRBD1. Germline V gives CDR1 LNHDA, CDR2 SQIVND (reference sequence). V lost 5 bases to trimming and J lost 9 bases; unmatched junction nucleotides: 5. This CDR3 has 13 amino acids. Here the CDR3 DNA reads TGTGCCAGTAGTTTACAGGGGGATAGGGAGCTGTTTTTT. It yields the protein CASSLQGDRELFF.

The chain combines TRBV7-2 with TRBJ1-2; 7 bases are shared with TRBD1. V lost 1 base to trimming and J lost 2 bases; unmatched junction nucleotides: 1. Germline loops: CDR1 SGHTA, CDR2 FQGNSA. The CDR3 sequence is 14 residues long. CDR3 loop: CASSLVGQNYGYTF. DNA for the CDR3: TGTGCCAGCAGCTTAGTGGGACAGAACTATGGCTACACCTTC.

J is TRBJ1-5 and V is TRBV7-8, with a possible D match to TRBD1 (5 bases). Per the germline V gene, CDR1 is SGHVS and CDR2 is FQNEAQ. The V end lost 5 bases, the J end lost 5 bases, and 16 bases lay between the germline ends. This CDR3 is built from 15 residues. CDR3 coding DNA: TGTGCCAGCAGCCTCCGGGCGGGGGAGGATCAGCCCCAGCATTTT. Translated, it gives CASSLRAGEDQPQHF. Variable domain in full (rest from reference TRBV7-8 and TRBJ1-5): GAGVSQSPRYKVAKRGQDVALRCDPISGHVSLFWYQQALGQGPEFLTYFQNEAQLDKSGLPSDRFFAERPEGSVSTLKIQRTQQEDSAVYLCASSLRAGEDQPQHFGDGTRLSIL.

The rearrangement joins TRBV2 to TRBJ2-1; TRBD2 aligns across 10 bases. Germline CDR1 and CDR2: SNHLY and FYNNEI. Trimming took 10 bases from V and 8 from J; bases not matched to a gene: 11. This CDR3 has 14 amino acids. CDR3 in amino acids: CATKRGGSEDEQFF. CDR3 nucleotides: TGTGCCACCAAGCGGGGGGGCTCCGAGGATGAGCAGTTCTTC. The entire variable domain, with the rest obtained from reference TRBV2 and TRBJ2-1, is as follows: EPEVTQTPSHQVTQMGQEVILRCVPISNHLYFYWYRQILGQKVEFLVSFYNNEISEKSEIFDDQFSVERPDGSNFTLKIRSTKLEDSAMYFCATKRGGSEDEQFFGPGTRLTVL.

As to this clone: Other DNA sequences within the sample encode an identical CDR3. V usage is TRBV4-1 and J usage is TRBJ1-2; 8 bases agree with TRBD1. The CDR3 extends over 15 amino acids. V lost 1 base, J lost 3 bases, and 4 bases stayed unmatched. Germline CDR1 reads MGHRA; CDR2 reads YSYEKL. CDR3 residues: CASSQAGQGHYGYTF. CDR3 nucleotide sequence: TGCGCCAGCAGCCAAGCCGGACAGGGTCACTATGGCTACACCTTC.

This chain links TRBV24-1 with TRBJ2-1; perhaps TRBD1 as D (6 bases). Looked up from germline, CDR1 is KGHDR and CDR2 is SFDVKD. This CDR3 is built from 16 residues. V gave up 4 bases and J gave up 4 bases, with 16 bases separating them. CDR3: CATSERDTVGYNEQFF. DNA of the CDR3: TGTGCCACCAGTGAACGGGACACCGTTGGGTACAATGAGCAGTTCTTC.

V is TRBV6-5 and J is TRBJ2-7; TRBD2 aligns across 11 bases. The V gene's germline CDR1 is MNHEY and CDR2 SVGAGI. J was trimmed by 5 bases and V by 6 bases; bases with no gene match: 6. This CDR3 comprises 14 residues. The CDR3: CASRSSGRKNEQYF. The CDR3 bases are TGTGCCAGCAGGTCTAGCGGGAGGAAAAACGAGCAGTACTTC.

CDR3 DNA: TGTGCCTGGAGGCTCCGGGACAGGGTTTTCACTGAAGCTTTCTTT. This encodes CAWRLRDRVFTEAFF. The V call is TRBV30, the J call TRBJ1-1; 9 positions agree with TRBD1. Trimming took 3 bases from V and 4 from J; bases not matched to a gene: 9. Germline CDR1 GTSNPN, CDR2 SVGIG (reference sequence). This CDR3 has 15 residues.

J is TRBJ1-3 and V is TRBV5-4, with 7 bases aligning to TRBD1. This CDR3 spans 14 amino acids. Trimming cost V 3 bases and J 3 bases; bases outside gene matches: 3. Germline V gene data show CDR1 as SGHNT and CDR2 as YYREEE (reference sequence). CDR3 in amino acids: CASSSGTDGNTIYF. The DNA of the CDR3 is TGTGCCAGCAGCTCCGGGACAGATGGAAACACCATATATTTT.

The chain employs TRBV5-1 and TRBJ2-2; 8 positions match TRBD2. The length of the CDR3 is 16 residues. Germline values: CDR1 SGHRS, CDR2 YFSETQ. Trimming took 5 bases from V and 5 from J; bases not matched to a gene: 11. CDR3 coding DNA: TGCGCCAGCAGTGAGACTAGCGAAATTGTAACCGGGGAGCTGTTTTTT. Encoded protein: CASSETSEIVTGELFF.

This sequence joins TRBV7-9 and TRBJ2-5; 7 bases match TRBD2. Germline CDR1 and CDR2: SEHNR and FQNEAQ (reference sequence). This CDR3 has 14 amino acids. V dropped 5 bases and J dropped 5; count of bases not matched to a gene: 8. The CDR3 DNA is TGTGCCAGCAGCACATCTAGGGAGGGGGAGACCCAGTACTTC. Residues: CASSTSREGETQYF.

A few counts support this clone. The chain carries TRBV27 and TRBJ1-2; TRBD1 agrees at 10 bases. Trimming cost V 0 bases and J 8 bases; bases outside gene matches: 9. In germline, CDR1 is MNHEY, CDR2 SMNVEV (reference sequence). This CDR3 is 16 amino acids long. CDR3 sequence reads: CASSLSPRGQGRGYTF. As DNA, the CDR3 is TGTGCCAGCAGTTTATCGCCCCGGGGACAGGGGAGGGGCTACACCTTC.

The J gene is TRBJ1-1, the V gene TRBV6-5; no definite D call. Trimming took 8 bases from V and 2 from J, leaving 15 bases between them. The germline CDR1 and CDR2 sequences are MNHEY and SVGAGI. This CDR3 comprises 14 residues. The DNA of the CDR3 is TGTGCCAGCCGGAGGCCTCTGCTTAACACTGAAGCTTTCTTT. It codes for CASRRPLLNTEAFF.

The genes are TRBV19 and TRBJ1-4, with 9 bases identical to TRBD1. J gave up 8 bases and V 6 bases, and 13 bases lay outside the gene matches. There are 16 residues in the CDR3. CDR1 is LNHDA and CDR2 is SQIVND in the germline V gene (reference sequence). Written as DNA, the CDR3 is TGTGCCAGTAGATTACTCCGACAGGGGGTACGCGAAAAACTGTTTTTT. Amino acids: CASRLLRQGVREKLFF.

The CDR3 region is CASVGASGRTDTQYF. The CDR3 DNA reads as TGTGCCAGCGTCGGGGCTAGCGGGAGGACAGATACGCAGTATTTT. V and J are TRBV2 and TRBJ2-3; 11 nucleotides agree with TRBD2. V lost 8 bases and J lost 3; bases outside the gene matches: 7. In germline, CDR1 is SNHLY, CDR2 FYNNEI. CDR3 length equals 15 residues.

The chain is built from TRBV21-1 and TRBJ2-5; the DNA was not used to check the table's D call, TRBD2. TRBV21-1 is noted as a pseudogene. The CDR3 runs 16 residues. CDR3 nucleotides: TGTGCCAGCATTTTTCGCGGGCCCGCCTATGGTGAGACCCAGTACTTC. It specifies CASIFRGPAYGETQYF.

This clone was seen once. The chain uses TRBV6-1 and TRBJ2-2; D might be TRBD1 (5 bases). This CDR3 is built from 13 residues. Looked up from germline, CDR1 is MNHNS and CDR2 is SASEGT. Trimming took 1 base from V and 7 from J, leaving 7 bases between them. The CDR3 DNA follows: TGTGCCAGCAGTGAAGTAAGGGGCGGGGAGCTGTTTTTT. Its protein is CASSEVRGGELFF.

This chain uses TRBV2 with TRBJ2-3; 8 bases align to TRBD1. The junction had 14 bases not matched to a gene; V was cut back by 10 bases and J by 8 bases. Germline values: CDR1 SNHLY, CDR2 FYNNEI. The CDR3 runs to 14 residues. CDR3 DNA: TGTGCCACCTCACCCGGACAGGGAACGGCTACGCAGTATTTT. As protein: CATSPGQGTATQYF.

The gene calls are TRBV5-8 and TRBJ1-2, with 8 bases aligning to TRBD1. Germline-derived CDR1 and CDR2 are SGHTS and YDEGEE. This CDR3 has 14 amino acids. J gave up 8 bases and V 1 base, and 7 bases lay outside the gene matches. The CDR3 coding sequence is TGTGCCAGCAGCTTGTACAGGGGGATGGAGGGCTACACCTTC. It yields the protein CASSLYRGMEGYTF.

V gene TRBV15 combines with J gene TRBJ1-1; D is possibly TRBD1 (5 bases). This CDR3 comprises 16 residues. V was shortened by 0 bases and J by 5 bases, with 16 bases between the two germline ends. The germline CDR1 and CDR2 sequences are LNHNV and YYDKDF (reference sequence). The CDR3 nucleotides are TGTGCCACCAGCAGAGATGGAGGGGACGGTGGGACTGAAGCTTTCTTT. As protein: CATSRDGGDGGTEAFF.

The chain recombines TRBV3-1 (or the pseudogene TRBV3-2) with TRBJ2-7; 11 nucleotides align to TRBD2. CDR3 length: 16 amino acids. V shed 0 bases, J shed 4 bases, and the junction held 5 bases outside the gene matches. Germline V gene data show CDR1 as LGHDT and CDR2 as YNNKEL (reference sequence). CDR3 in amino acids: CASSQDPTSGGYEQYF. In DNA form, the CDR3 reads TGTGCCAGCAGCCAAGATCCAACTAGCGGGGGTTACGAGCAGTACTTC.

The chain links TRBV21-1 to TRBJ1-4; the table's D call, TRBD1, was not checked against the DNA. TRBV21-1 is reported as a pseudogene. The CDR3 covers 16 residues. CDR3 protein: CASSSTGVRWDEKLFF. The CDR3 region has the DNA TGTGCCAGCAGCAGTACAGGGGTGCGGTGGGATGAAAAACTGTTTTTT.

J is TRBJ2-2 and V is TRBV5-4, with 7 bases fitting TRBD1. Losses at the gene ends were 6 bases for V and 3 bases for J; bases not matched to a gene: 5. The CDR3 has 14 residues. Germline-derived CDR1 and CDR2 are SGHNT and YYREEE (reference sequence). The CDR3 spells CASTRGTDTGELFF. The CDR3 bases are TGTGCCAGCACCAGGGGGACGGACACCGGGGAGCTGTTTTTT.

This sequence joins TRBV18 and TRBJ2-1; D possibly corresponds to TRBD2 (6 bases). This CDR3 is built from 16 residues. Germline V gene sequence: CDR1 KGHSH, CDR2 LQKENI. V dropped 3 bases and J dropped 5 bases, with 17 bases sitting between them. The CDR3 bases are TGTGCCAGCTCACCGGATCGACTAGGGGTTCACAATGAGCAGTTCTTC. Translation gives CASSPDRLGVHNEQFF.